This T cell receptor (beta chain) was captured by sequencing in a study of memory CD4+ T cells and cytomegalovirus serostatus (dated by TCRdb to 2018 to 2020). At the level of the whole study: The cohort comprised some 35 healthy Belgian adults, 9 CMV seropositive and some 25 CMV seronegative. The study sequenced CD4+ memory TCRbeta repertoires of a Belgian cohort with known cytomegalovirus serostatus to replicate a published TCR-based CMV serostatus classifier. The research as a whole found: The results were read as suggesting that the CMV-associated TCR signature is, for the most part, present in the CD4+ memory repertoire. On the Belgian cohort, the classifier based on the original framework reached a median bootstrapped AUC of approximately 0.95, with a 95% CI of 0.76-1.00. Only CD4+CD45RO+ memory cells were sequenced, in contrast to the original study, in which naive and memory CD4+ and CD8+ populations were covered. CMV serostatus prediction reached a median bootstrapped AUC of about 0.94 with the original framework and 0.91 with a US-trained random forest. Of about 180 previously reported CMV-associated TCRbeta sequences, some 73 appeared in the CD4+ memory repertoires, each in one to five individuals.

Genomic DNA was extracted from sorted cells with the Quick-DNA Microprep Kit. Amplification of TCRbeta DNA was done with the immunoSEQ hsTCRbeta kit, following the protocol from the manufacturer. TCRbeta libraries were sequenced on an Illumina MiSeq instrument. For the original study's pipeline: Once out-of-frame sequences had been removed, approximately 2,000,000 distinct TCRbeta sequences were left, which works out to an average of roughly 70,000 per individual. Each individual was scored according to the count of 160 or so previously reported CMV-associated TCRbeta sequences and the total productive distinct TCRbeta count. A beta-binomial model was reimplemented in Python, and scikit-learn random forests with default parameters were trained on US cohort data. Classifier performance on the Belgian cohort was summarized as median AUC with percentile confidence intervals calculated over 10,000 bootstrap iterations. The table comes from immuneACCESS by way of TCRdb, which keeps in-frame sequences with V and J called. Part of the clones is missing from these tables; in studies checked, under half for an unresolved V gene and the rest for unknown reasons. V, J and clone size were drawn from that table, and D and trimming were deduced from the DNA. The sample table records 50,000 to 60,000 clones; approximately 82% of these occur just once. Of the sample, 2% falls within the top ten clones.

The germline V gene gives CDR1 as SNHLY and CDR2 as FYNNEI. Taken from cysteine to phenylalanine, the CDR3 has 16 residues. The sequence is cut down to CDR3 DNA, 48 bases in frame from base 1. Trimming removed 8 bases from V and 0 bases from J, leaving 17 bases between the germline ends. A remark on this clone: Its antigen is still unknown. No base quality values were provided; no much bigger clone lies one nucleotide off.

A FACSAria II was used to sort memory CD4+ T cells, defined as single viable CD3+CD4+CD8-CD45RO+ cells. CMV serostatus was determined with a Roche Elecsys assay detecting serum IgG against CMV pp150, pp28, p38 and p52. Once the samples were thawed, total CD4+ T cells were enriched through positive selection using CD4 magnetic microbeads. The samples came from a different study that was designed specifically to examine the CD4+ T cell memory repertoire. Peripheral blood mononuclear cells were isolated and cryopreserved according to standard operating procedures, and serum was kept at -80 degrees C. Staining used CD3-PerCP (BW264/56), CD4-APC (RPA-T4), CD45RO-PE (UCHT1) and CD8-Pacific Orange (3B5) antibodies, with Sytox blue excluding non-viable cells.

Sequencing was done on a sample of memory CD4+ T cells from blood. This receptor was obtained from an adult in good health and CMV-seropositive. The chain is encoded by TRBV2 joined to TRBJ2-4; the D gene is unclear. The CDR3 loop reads CASSKDGKLAKNIQYF. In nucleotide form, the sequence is TGTGCCAGCTCTAAGGACGGCAAACTAGCCAAAAACATTCAGTACTTC.